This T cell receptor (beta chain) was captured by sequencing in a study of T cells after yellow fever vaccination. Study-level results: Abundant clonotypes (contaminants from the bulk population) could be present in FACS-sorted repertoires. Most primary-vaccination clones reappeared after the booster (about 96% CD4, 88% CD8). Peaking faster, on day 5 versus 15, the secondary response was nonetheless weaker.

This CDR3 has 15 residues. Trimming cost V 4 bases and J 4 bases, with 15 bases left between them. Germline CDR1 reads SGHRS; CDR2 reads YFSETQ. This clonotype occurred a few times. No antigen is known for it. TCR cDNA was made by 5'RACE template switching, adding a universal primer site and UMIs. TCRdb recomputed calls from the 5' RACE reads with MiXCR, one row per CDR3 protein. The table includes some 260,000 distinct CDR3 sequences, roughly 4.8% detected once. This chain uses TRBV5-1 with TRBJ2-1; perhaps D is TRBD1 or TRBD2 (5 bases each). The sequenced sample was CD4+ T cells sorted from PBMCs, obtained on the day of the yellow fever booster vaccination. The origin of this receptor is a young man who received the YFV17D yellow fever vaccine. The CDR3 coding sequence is TGCGCCAGCAGCAATGGGACCGTTTATTACAATGAGCAGTTCTTC. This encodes CASSNGTVYYNEQFF.